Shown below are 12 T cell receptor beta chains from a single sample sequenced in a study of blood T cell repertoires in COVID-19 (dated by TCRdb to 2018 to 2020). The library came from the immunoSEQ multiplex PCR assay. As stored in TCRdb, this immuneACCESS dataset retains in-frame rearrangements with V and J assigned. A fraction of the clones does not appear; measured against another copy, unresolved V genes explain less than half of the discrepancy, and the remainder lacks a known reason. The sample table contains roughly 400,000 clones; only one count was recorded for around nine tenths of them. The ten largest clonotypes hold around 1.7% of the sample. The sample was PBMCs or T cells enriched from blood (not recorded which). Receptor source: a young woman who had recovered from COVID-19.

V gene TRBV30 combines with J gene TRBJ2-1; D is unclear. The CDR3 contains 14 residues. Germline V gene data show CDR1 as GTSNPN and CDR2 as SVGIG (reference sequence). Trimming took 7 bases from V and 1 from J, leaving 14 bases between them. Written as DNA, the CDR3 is TGTGCCTCCTGGGCTCATTTGTCCTACAATGAGCAGTTCTTC. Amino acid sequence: CASWAHLSYNEQFF.

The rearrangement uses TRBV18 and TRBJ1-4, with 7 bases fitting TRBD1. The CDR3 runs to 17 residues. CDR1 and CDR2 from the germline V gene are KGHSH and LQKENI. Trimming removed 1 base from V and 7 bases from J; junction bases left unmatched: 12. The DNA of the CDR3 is TGTGCCAGCTCACCACTGGGCATAATAAGGGACAGTGAAAAACTGTTTTTT. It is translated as CASSPLGIIRDSEKLFF.

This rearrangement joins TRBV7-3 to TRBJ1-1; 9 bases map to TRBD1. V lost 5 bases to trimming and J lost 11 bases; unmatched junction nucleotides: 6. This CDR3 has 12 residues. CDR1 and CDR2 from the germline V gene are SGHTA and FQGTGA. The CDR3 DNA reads TGTGCCAGCAGCGGGACAGGGAATGCGGCTTTCTTT. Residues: CASSGTGNAAFF.

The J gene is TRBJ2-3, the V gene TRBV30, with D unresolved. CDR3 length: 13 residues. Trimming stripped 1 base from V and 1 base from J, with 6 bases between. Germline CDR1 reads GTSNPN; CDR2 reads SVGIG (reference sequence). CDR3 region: CAWSDGRTDTQYF. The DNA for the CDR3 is TGTGCCTGGAGTGACGGTCGCACAGATACGCAGTATTTT.

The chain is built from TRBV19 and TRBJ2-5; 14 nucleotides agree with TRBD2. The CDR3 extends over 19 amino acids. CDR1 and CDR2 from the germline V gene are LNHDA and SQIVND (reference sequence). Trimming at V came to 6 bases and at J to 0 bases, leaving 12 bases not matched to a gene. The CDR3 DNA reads TGTGCCAGTAGACGAGCCGGGACTAGCGGGAGTGGGTACCAAGAGACCCAGTACTTC. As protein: CASRRAGTSGSGYQETQYF.

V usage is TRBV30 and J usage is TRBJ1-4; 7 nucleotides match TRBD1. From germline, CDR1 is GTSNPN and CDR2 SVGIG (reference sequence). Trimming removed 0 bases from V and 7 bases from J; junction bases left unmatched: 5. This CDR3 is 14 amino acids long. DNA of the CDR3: TGTGCCTGGAGTGTTCGGACAGGCCGTGAAAAACTGTTTTTT. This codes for CAWSVRTGREKLFF. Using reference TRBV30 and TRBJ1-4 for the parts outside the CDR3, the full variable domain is SQTIHQWPATLVQPVGSPLSLECTVEGTSNPNLYWYRQAAGRGLQLLFYSVGIGQISSEVPQNLSASRPQDRQFILSSKKLLLSDSGFYLCAWSVRTGREKLFFGSGTQLSVL.

The CDR3 loop reads CASSLYGTADHQPQHF. In nucleotides, the CDR3 is TGTGCCAGCAGTTTATATGGGACAGCGGATCATCAGCCCCAGCATTTT. V is TRBV28 and J is TRBJ1-5; 7 bases agree with TRBD1. V was pared by 1 base and J by 5 bases, with 8 bases of the junction left unmatched. This CDR3 comprises 16 residues. Germline V lookup: CDR1 MDHEN, CDR2 SYDVKM.

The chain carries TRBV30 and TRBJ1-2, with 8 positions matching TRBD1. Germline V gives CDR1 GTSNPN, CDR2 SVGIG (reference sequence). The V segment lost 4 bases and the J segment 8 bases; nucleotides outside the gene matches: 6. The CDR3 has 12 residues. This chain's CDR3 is CAWTQGAFGYTF. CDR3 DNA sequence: TGTGCCTGGACGCAGGGGGCGTTCGGCTACACCTTC.

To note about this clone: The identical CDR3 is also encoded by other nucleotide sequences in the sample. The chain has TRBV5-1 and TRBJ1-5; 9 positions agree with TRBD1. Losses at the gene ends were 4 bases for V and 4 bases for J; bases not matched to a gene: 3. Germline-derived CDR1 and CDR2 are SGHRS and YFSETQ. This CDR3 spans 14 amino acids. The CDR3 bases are TGCGCCAGCAGCCCTGGGACAGGGAATCAGCCCCAGCATTTT. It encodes CASSPGTGNQPQHF.

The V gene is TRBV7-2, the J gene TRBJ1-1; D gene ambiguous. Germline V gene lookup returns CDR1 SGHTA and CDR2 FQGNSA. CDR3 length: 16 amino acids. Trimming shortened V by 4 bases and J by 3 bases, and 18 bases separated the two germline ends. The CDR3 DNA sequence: TGTGCCAGCAGCTCCGTTCCAGGCGCCAGATACACTGAAGCTTTCTTT. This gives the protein CASSSVPGARYTEAFF.

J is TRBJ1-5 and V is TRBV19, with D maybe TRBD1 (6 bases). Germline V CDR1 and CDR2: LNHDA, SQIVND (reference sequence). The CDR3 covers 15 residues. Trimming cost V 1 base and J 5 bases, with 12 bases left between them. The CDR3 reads CASSIGRTGYQPQHF. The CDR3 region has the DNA TGTGCCAGTAGTATAGGACGAACAGGGTATCAGCCCCAGCATTTT.

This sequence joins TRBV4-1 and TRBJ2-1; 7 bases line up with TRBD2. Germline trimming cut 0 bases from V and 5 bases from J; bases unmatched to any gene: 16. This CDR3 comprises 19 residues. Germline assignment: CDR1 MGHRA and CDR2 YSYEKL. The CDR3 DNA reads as TGCGCCAGCAGCCAAGATCTCCGGTCCGCGGCGGGAGAAGACAATGAGCAGTTCTTC. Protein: CASSQDLRSAAGEDNEQFF.